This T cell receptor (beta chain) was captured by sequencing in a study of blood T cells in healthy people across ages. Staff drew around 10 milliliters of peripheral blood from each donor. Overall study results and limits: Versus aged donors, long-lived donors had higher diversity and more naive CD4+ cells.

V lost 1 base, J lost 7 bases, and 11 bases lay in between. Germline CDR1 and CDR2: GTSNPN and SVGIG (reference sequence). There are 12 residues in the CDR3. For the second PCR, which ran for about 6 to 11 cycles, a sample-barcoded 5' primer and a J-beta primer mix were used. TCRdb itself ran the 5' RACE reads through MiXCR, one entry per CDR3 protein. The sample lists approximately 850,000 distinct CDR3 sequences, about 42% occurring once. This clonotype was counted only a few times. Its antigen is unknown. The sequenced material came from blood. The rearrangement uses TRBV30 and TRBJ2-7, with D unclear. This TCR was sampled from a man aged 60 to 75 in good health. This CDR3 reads CAWSAPVNEQYF. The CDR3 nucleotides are TGTGCCTGGAGTGCACCGGTTAATGAGCAGTACTTC.